Listed below are T cell receptor beta chains from one sample, sequenced in a study of T cells in Graves' hyperthyroidism and ophthalmopathy. One entry per CDR3 protein results from TCRdb running MiXCR on the multiplex PCR reads. The repertoire consists of some 340,000 distinct CDR3 sequences, with 12% to 15% occurring once and the leading ten covering 34%. Source material: blood. Every receptor here comes from a woman aged 40-49 years with Graves' ophthalmopathy. CDR3s include the opening cysteine and the closing phenylalanine or tryptophan. The D gene is left open where the match is weak. A row's size may be missing; if present it is once, few, many or a size class.

>.|TRBJ1-1|.|TRBV6-5
CASSYYLDGGRRTEAFF
TGTGCCAGCAGTTACTACCTCGACGGGGGGCGAAGGACTGAAGCTTTCTTT
>.|TRBJ1-1|many|TRBV20-1
CSASGSKGAFF
TGCAGTGCTTCGGGGTCAAAGGGAGCTTTCTTT
>.|TRBJ1-2|.|TRBV7-9
CASSHKQGTVNGYTF
TGTGCCAGCAGCCATAAACAAGGGACGGTCAATGGCTACACCTTC
>TRBD1|TRBJ2-2|few|TRBV6-1
CASSEMRGPITGELFF
TGTGCCAGCAGTGAAATGAGGGGGCCGATCACCGGGGAGCTGTTTTTT
>TRBD2|TRBJ2-7|few|TRBV6-2/TRBV6-3
CASRNPGLAGVEQYF
TGTGCCAGCAGAAACCCGGGACTAGCGGGAGTGGAGCAGTACTTC
>TRBD2|TRBJ2-3|many|TRBV3-1
CASSPWTSNTDTQYF
TGTGCCAGCAGCCCCTGGACTAGCAACACAGATACGCAGTATTTT
>.|TRBJ1-5|many|TRBV11-3
CASSPGHPNQPQHF
TGTGCCAGCAGTCCGGGACACCCGAATCAGCCCCAGCATTTT
>TRBD1|TRBJ1-2|many|TRBV27
CASSTTGLPNYGYTF
TGTGCCAGCAGCACGACAGGGTTACCAAACTATGGCTACACCTTC
>TRBD1|TRBJ2-1|many|TRBV27
CASSLRQGTYNEQFF
TGTGCCAGCAGTCTCAGACAGGGGACCTACAATGAGCAGTTCTTC
>TRBD1|TRBJ2-7|few|TRBV2
CANRRTGASYEQYF
TGTGCCAATCGAAGGACAGGAGCATCCTACGAGCAGTACTTC
>.|TRBJ2-3|few|TRBV28
CASSSGADTQYF
TGTGCCAGCAGTTCTGGGGCAGATACGCAGTATTTT
>.|TRBJ2-5|.|TRBV7-7
CASSLARTGGGRETQYF
TGTGCTAGCAGCTTAGCGAGGACGGGAGGGGGCCGGGAGACCCAGTACTTC
>.|TRBJ1-2|many|TRBV29-1
CSVEEGAVSGYTF
TGCAGCGTTGAAGAGGGGGCAGTAAGTGGCTACACCTTC
>.|TRBJ2-7|many|TRBV6-1
CASAGVSSYEQYF
TGTGCCAGCGCCGGAGTCAGCTCCTACGAGCAGTACTTC
>.|TRBJ2-4|.|TRBV5-4
CASSLAAKNIQYF
TGTGCCAGCAGCTTAGCGGCCAAAAACATTCAGTACTTC
>.|TRBJ2-2|once|TRBV6-4
CASKKDTHTGELFF
TGTGCCAGCAAGAAGGACACCCACACCGGGGAGCTGTTTTTT
>.|TRBJ1-2|many|TRBV6-1
CASSDQVVPSYGYTF
TGTGCCAGCAGTGACCAGGTGGTTCCCTCCTATGGCTACACCTTC
>TRBD2|TRBJ2-1|.|TRBV11-2
CASRRLAKNEQFF
TGTGCCAGCAGAAGACTAGCGAAAAATGAGCAGTTCTTC
>TRBD2|TRBJ2-1|.|TRBV12-3/TRBV12-4
CASSPGLAGALYNEQFF
TGTGCCAGCAGCCCGGGACTAGCGGGGGCCCTTTACAATGAGCAGTTCTTC
>.|TRBJ2-1|.|TRBV20-1
CSASPLGQGGSYNEQFF
TGCAGTGCTAGCCCCCTAGGGCAGGGTGGAAGCTACAATGAGCAGTTCTTC